The next 12 T cell receptor beta chains were all read from a single sample in a study of blood T cell repertoires in COVID-19. The assay was immunoSEQ multiplex PCR, and TCRdb's table has in-frame clones only and misses some. The sample shows 200,000 to 250,000 clones, roughly 86% of them seen only once. The sequencing sample was made of PBMCs or T cells enriched from blood (not recorded which). The receptors shown here come from a woman in her 30s with acute COVID-19.

This clone was recorded only once. CDR3 coding DNA: TGTGCCAGCAGCCCCCTCAGGGGGAGATACAATGAGCAGTTCTTC. Translated: CASSPLRGRYNEQFF. The rearrangement joins TRBV11-2 to TRBJ2-1; 7 nucleotides agree with TRBD1. The CDR3 has 15 residues. The ends lost 5 bases at V and 4 bases at J; junction bases unmatched: 8. Germline-derived CDR1 and CDR2 are SGHAT and FQNNGV.

The chain couples TRBV5-1 to TRBJ1-4; the D is unclear. V lost 3 bases and J lost 5, with 17 bases in between. Germline V gene data show CDR1 as SGHRS and CDR2 as YFSETQ. CDR3 length equals 16 residues. CDR3 loop: CASSSEPARRNEKLFF. CDR3 coding DNA: TGCGCCAGCAGCTCGGAACCAGCACGGAGAAATGAAAAACTGTTTTTT.

The chain employs TRBV19 and TRBJ1-1; D unclear. V was clipped by 1 base and J by 0 bases, with 9 bases between them. CDR3 length: 15 residues. The germline V gene encodes CDR1 LNHDA and CDR2 SQIVND (reference sequence). The CDR3 is CASSIVEGVNTEAFF. The CDR3 DNA sequence: TGTGCCAGTAGTATAGTGGAGGGAGTGAACACTGAAGCTTTCTTT.

This clone was picked up one time. The chain joins TRBV4-1 to TRBJ2-3, with D possibly TRBD2 on 5 matching bases. Germline V lookup: CDR1 MGHRA, CDR2 YSYEKL. The V end lost 0 bases, the J end lost 7 bases, and 14 bases lay between the germline ends. The CDR3 contains 15 residues. In DNA, the CDR3 is TGCGCCAGCAGCCAAGATCCGAGAGGGTTCTATACGCAGTATTTT. Protein product: CASSQDPRGFYTQYF.

The V call is TRBV20-1, the J call TRBJ2-7; D not certain. Trimming shortened V by 3 bases and J by 3 bases, and 6 bases separated the two germline ends. Germline CDR1 reads DFQATT; CDR2 reads SNEGSKA (reference sequence). This CDR3 is 11 amino acids long. CDR3 nucleotides: TGCAGTGCTAGGGCCAGCTACGAGCAGTACTTC. This gives the protein CSARASYEQYF.

This chain uses TRBV5-1 with TRBJ1-1; tentative D call: TRBD1 (6 bases). This CDR3 has 15 residues. Germline assignment: CDR1 SGHRS and CDR2 YFSETQ. V lost 4 bases and J 1 base, leaving 14 bases between the germline ends. The CDR3: CASSLWDTSNTEAFF. For the CDR3, the DNA is TGCGCCAGCAGCCTGTGGGACACTTCGAACACTGAAGCTTTCTTT.

V is TRBV20-1 and J is TRBJ1-5; TRBD1 matches at 7 bases. Germline loops: CDR1 DFQATT, CDR2 SNEGSKA (reference sequence). The CDR3 loop spans 11 amino acids. Trimming at V came to 5 bases and at J to 9 bases, leaving 4 bases not matched to a gene. This chain's CDR3 is CSAAQGGPQHF. As DNA, the CDR3 is TGCAGTGCTGCGCAGGGGGGGCCCCAGCATTTT.

The chain recombines TRBV29-1 with TRBJ1-1; D is unresolved. The CDR3 totals 12 residues. V gave up 7 bases and J gave up 1 base, with 10 bases separating them. Germline CDR1 SQVTM, CDR2 ANQGSEA. The CDR3 protein is CSAKHPNTEAFF. CDR3 DNA sequence: TGCAGCGCCAAACACCCGAACACTGAAGCTTTCTTT.

This chain connects TRBV6-5 to TRBJ2-7, with TRBD2 matching 11 bases. Germline V gene sequence: CDR1 MNHEY, CDR2 SVGAGI. Unmatched junction bases numbered 3, after V lost 0 bases and J lost 5 bases. This CDR3 has 15 amino acids. CDR3 in amino acids: CASSYSSSGGNEQYF. As DNA, the CDR3 is TGTGCCAGCAGTTACTCTTCTAGCGGGGGGAACGAGCAGTACTTC.

The gene calls are TRBV11-2 and TRBJ2-1; D is perhaps TRBD1 (6 bases). Germline CDR1 reads SGHAT; CDR2 reads FQNNGV. V lost 1 base, J lost 6 bases, and 10 bases lay in between. The CDR3 covers 14 residues. The chain's CDR3 is CASSLAGQSNEQFF. The DNA of the CDR3 is TGTGCCAGCAGCTTAGCTGGACAGTCCAATGAGCAGTTCTTC.

The V and J genes are TRBV7-8 and TRBJ1-3; D gene uncertain. The germline CDR1 and CDR2 sequences are SGHVS and FQNEAQ. The V gene lost 2 bases and the J gene lost 0 bases, with 14 bases spanning the gap. The CDR3 runs to 17 residues. Here the CDR3 DNA reads TGTGCCAGCAGCTTAAGCGACTACCTAAGCTCTGGAAACACCATATATTTT. Encoded protein: CASSLSDYLSSGNTIYF.

This clone has just one count. V and J are TRBV19 and TRBJ1-1; D gene uncertain. Trimming cost V 9 bases and J 6 bases, with 14 bases left between them. Germline values: CDR1 LNHDA, CDR2 SQIVND (reference sequence). This CDR3 has 12 residues. The CDR3 bases are TGTGCCAGCAGAGGAGGGAGGTCTGAAGCTTTCTTT. This encodes CASRGGRSEAFF.